The 30 T cell receptor beta chains below come from one sample, sequenced in a study of regulatory T cells in long-lasting Graves disease. Time point in this sample: persistent/refractory GD, antithyroid drugs over 5 years with positive TRAb. The authors made the TCR library using RNA they extracted from PBMCs. Library construction for TCR beta used iRepertoire HTBI primers and Arm-PCR of CDR3 regions. TCRdb fed the multiplex PCR reads into MiXCR, producing one record per CDR3 protein. Among approximately 440,000 distinct CDR3 sequences listed, roughly a quarter were seen once. The sample was peripheral blood mononuclear cells (PBMCs), taken when the disease was refractory, from a patient treated with antithyroid drugs. These receptors came from a female donor with Graves disease.

V usage is TRBV7-9 and J usage is TRBJ2-7, with 9 bases matching TRBD1. Germline CDR1 reads SEHNR; CDR2 reads FQNEAQ (reference sequence). This CDR3 has 15 amino acids. Trimming removed 5 bases from V and 3 bases from J; junction bases left unmatched: 8. The CDR3 spells CASSLEDRGFYEQYF. In DNA form, the CDR3 reads TGTGCCAGCAGCCTCGAGGACAGGGGTTTCTACGAGCAGTACTTC.

This clonotype was counted many times. No DNA is shown, since the ends of the CDR3 on it are uncertain; the CDR3 is the one TCRdb lists. The chain has TRBV2 and TRBJ2-7; the listed D gene, TRBD1, was not tested against the DNA. Germline V CDR1 and CDR2: SNHLY, FYNNEI. The CDR3 is 19 residues long, counting both termini. CDR3 protein: CASSDSGQGVLEGFYEQYF.

This clonotype was seen ten or more times. The CDR3 here is CASSLDGGANTEAFF. The DNA for the CDR3 is TGTGCCAGCAGCTTAGACGGTGGGGCGAACACTGAAGCTTTCTTT. The rearrangement uses TRBV7-3 and TRBJ1-1; perhaps TRBD1 as D (5 bases). Germline V gene lookup returns CDR1 SGHTA and CDR2 FQGTGA. The ends were cut back, 2 bases at V and 1 base at J, with 11 bases in the middle. The CDR3 consists of 15 residues.

This clonotype was counted at least ten times. The chain is built from TRBV28 and TRBJ1-5; possible D gene TRBD1, 5 bases. Trimming shortened V by 3 bases and J by 6 bases, and 21 bases separated the two germline ends. CDR1 MDHEN and CDR2 SYDVKM come from the germline V gene. This CDR3 spans 17 amino acids. Here the CDR3 reads CASSLNTWGSSRQPQHF. The CDR3 DNA reads TGTGCCAGCAGTTTGAACACATGGGGGAGTTCACGTCAGCCCCAGCATTTT. The full variable domain, its missing parts supplied by reference TRBV28 and TRBJ1-5, is DVKVTQSSRYLVKRTGEKVFLECVQDMDHENMFWYRQDPGLGLRLIYFSYDVKMKEKGDIPEGYSVSREKKERFSLILESASTNQTSMYLCASSLNTWGSSRQPQHFGDGTRLSIL.

At least ten counts were recorded for this clonotype. The chain combines TRBV7-2 with TRBJ2-5; unclear D gene. V dropped 5 bases and J dropped 6 bases, with 13 bases sitting between them. The V gene's germline CDR1 is SGHTA and CDR2 FQGNSA. CDR3 length: 13 residues. In DNA form, the CDR3 reads TGTGCCAGCAGCCCACCATCCGTCCAGACCCAGTACTTC. Translated: CASSPPSVQTQYF. The whole variable domain, remainder taken from reference TRBV7-2 and TRBJ2-5, is GAGVSQSPSNKVTEKGKDVELRCDPISGHTALYWYRQSLGQGLEFLIYFQGNSAPDKSGLPSDRFSAERTGGSVSTLTIQRTQQEDSAVYLCASSPPSVQTQYFGPGTRLLVL.

This clonotype was observed a handful of times. The chain links TRBV7-2 to TRBJ1-1; possibly TRBD1 for D (6 bases). With 5 bases removed from V and 7 bases from J, the gap between germline ends came to 11 bases. Per germline, CDR1 SGHTA and CDR2 FQGNSA. The CDR3 length is 12 residues. For the CDR3, the DNA is TGTGCCAGCAGCCCATCAGGGGATGAAGCTTTCTTT. It translates to CASSPSGDEAFF.

This sequence joins TRBV20-1 and TRBJ1-5; maybe TRBD1 (5 bases). Trimming cost V 3 bases and J 0 bases, with 9 bases left between them. This CDR3 has 14 residues. The germline gives CDR1 DFQATT, CDR2 SNEGSKA (reference sequence). The CDR3 sequence: CSARDKDSNQPQHF. The DNA for the CDR3 is TGCAGTGCTAGGGACAAGGATAGCAATCAGCCCCAGCATTTT.

This clonotype was recorded many times. The chain has TRBV7-6 and TRBJ2-5; 8 nucleotides line up with TRBD1. The ends lost 4 bases at V and 5 bases at J; junction bases unmatched: 9. The CDR3 has 15 residues. The germline CDR1 and CDR2 sequences are SGHVS and FNYEAQ. This CDR3 reads CASSSRQGNGETQYF. The CDR3 DNA follows: TGTGCCAGCAGCTCCAGACAGGGGAATGGCGAGACCCAGTACTTC. The full variable domain, completed using reference TRBV7-6 and TRBJ2-5, is GAGVSQSPRYKVTKRGQDVALRCDPISGHVSLYWYRQALGQGPEFLTYFNYEAQQDKSGLPNDRFSAERPEGSISTLTIQRTEQRDSAMYRCASSSRQGNGETQYFGPGTRLLVL.

V and J are TRBV19 and TRBJ2-7; 8 positions agree with TRBD1. Germline V gives CDR1 LNHDA, CDR2 SQIVND (reference sequence). The V gene end was trimmed by 6 bases and the J gene end by 6 bases; junction bases not matched to a gene: 4. The CDR3 consists of 12 residues. The CDR3 DNA sequence: TGTGCCAGTAGCCCGGACAGGGCCGAGCAGTACTTC. Translating it yields CASSPDRAEQYF.

The chain links TRBV29-1 to TRBJ1-2; 7 bases agree with TRBD1. CDR3 length: 14 amino acids. After removal of 6 bases from V and 0 bases from J, the junction contained 7 bases not matched to a gene. Germline V CDR1 and CDR2: SQVTM, ANQGSEA. The chain's CDR3 is CSVGTAKANYGYTF. CDR3 DNA sequence: TGCAGCGTAGGGACAGCGAAAGCTAACTATGGCTACACCTTC.

The chain is built from TRBV12-3 or TRBV12-4 and TRBJ2-1; a possible D gene is TRBD1 (6 bases). This CDR3 is 13 amino acids long. Trimming stripped 5 bases from V and 12 bases from J, with 17 bases between. The CDR3 sequence is CASSTTGTITQFF. CDR3 coding DNA: TGTGCCAGCAGTACTACAGGGACAATAACGCAGTTCTTC.

This chain links TRBV12-3 or TRBV12-4 with TRBJ1-1; weak D call: TRBD1 (5 bases). V was trimmed by 10 bases and J by 0 bases, leaving 18 bases between them. There are 15 residues in the CDR3. DNA of the CDR3: TGTGCCATCAGCCCTCGAACGGACATGAACACTGAAGCTTTCTTT. It is translated as CAISPRTDMNTEAFF.

This clonotype has only a few counts. The chain combines TRBV5-6 with TRBJ2-7, with TRBD2 matching over 12 bases. The junction had 3 bases not matched to a gene; V was cut back by 4 bases and J by 1 base. Germline CDR1 and CDR2: SGHDT and YYEEEE. The CDR3 spans 15 residues. CDR3 DNA: TGTGCCAGCAGCATAGGACTAGCGGGATCCTACGAGCAGTACTTC. It yields the protein CASSIGLAGSYEQYF.

The table lists this clonotype with many counts. The chain is built from TRBV5-1 and TRBJ1-1, with D possibly being TRBD1 (6 bases). The V end was cut by 7 bases, the J end by 0 bases, with 16 bases between. The CDR3 covers 15 residues. The germline gives CDR1 SGHRS, CDR2 YFSETQ. The CDR3 here is CASSREGQMNTEAFF. The DNA for the CDR3 is TGCGCCAGCTCCCGAGAAGGACAGATGAACACTGAAGCTTTCTTT.

This sequence joins TRBV7-6 and TRBJ2-7, with 8 bases identical to TRBD1. Germline CDR1 SGHVS, CDR2 FNYEAQ. The CDR3 is 14 amino acids. Unmatched junction bases numbered 3, after V lost 5 bases and J lost 0 bases. The CDR3 is CASSQDRASYEQYF. CDR3 sequence (DNA): TGTGCCAGCAGCCAGGACAGGGCCTCCTACGAGCAGTACTTC.

This clonotype was observed at least ten times. V and J are TRBV7-9 and TRBJ1-5, with unresolved D. Germline CDR1 is SEHNR and CDR2 is FQNEAQ (reference sequence). The CDR3 length is 15 residues. The V end lost 1 base, the J end lost 0 bases, and 7 bases lay between the germline ends. As DNA, the CDR3 is TGTGCCAGCAGCTTAGGAGAGGGTAGCAATCAGCCCCAGCATTTT. This translates into CASSLGEGSNQPQHF.

This chain uses TRBV9 with TRBJ1-3; the D is unclear. Germline assignment: CDR1 SGDLS and CDR2 YYNGEE. The CDR3 spans 14 residues. V was cut by 8 bases and J by 3 bases, with 15 bases left in between. This CDR3 is CASSQVGNGNTIYF. Written as DNA, the CDR3 is TGTGCCAGTAGCCAGGTCGGCAATGGAAACACCATATATTTT.

The V gene is TRBV29-1, the J gene TRBJ1-5, with D maybe TRBD1 (5 bases). Looked up from germline, CDR1 is SQVTM and CDR2 is ANQGSEA. The CDR3 runs to 13 residues. V was trimmed by 8 bases and J by 4 bases, leaving 15 bases between them. This CDR3 reads CSPPGGWNQPQHF. DNA for the CDR3: TGCAGCCCTCCTGGGGGGTGGAATCAGCCCCAGCATTTT.

This clonotype was seen repeatedly, ten times or more. The V gene is TRBV5-1, the J gene TRBJ2-7, with 7 nucleotides matching TRBD1. The CDR3 runs 16 residues. The germline V gene has CDR1 SGHRS and CDR2 YFSETQ. After removal of 3 bases from V and 1 base from J, the junction contained 10 bases not matched to a gene. CDR3 amino acids: CASSYSFPGQSYEQYF. DNA for the CDR3: TGCGCCAGCAGCTATTCATTTCCGGGACAGTCCTACGAGCAGTACTTC.

The chain has TRBV5-1 and TRBJ2-5; D is ambiguous. The CDR3 runs 18 residues. Germline lookup yields CDR1 SGHRS and CDR2 YFSETQ. Trimming stripped 9 bases from V and 2 bases from J, with 29 bases between. In nucleotides, the CDR3 is TGCGCCACCTCCTATATTCCCGGGCCGTCGACTTTTCAAGAGACCCAGTACTTC. As protein: CATSYIPGPSTFQETQYF.

This clonotype was seen a handful of times. The chain has TRBV3-1 and TRBJ2-7; 10 positions match TRBD2. The germline V gene has CDR1 LGHDT and CDR2 YNNKEL (reference sequence). The CDR3 spans 14 residues. V was pared by 4 bases and J by 3 bases, with 3 bases of the junction left unmatched. The CDR3 loop reads CASSRGTSVYEQYF. The CDR3 DNA follows: TGTGCCAGCAGCCGCGGGACTAGCGTCTACGAGCAGTACTTC.

As DNA, the CDR3 is TGTGCCAGCAGCCCCGGGTTCGGCTTAACTTTCTTT. Residues: CASSPGFGLTFF. The V and J genes are TRBV9 and TRBJ1-1; D not resolved. From germline, CDR1 is SGDLS and CDR2 YYNGEE. V lost 4 bases and J 12 bases, leaving 16 bases between the germline ends. The CDR3 sequence is 12 residues long.

This clonotype was counted a few times. The chain uses TRBV20-1 and TRBJ1-2; 11 bases align to TRBD1. CDR3 length: 15 residues. Germline CDR1 and CDR2: DFQATT and SNEGSKA (reference sequence). Losses at the gene ends were 2 bases for V and 8 bases for J; bases not matched to a gene: 10. In nucleotides, the CDR3 is TGCAGTGCTAGAAGAGCCGGGACAGGGGGTGAAGGCTACACCTTC. This translates into CSARRAGTGGEGYTF.

The V gene is TRBV5-1, the J gene TRBJ2-2; the D gene is possibly TRBD1 (6 bases). The V end was cut by 3 bases, the J end by 3 bases, with 21 bases between. Germline V gives CDR1 SGHRS, CDR2 YFSETQ. CDR3 length: 18 residues. For the CDR3, the DNA is TGCGCCAGCAGCTCTCAACCAGGGGCAGGGATATACACCGGGGAGCTGTTTTTT. The encoded protein is CASSSQPGAGIYTGELFF. Drawing the rest from reference TRBV5-1 and TRBJ2-2, the complete variable domain is KAGVTQTPRYLIKTRGQQVTLSCSPISGHRSVSWYQQTPGQGLQFLFEYFSETQRNKGNFPGRFSGRQFSNSRSEMNVSTLELGDSALYLCASSSQPGAGIYTGELFFGEGSRLTVL.

This clonotype was observed many times. The V and J genes are TRBV28 and TRBJ1-2; D uncertain. This CDR3 has 15 residues. Trimming removed 5 bases at V and 1 base at J, with 14 bases between. Germline CDR1 and CDR2: MDHEN and SYDVKM. The CDR3 spells CASSRARDRNYGYTF. The CDR3 DNA sequence: TGTGCCAGCAGTCGGGCGAGGGATCGTAACTATGGCTACACCTTC.

This chain uses TRBV7-9 with TRBJ2-5, with 7 positions matching TRBD2. The germline gives CDR1 SEHNR, CDR2 FQNEAQ (reference sequence). The trim removed 5 bases at V and 2 bases at J, leaving 8 bases unmatched. This CDR3 contains 15 residues. CDR3 nucleotides: TGTGCCAGCAGCATACCGGCTAGCGGACAAGAGACCCAGTACTTC. Residues: CASSIPASGQETQYF.

The rearrangement joins TRBV7-9 to TRBJ1-3, with a tentative D call TRBD1 (5 bases). The germline V gene encodes CDR1 SEHNR and CDR2 FQNEAQ (reference sequence). Trimming took off 5 bases at V and 0 bases at J, with 14 bases between the two ends. The CDR3 loop spans 16 amino acids. This CDR3 is CASSRDGASSGNTIYF. The DNA of the CDR3 is TGTGCCAGCAGCCGGGACGGCGCTAGCTCTGGAAACACCATATATTTT.

In its sample, this clonotype was seen a few times. The V call is TRBV20-1, the J call TRBJ1-1, with D unclear. The V gene lost 6 bases and the J gene lost 0 bases, with 14 bases spanning the gap. Germline-derived CDR1 and CDR2 are DFQATT and SNEGSKA (reference sequence). This CDR3 region has 14 residues. DNA for the CDR3: TGCAGTGCCGACACCGGACGGATGAACACTGAAGCTTTCTTT. It codes for CSADTGRMNTEAFF.

V is TRBV24-1 and J is TRBJ2-7; TRBD2 matches at 13 bases. V was clipped by 4 bases and J by 0 bases; unmatched bases: 5. Germline loops: CDR1 KGHDR, CDR2 SFDVKD. CDR3 size: 17 residues. The CDR3 sequence is CATSDSGLAGASYEQYF. The CDR3 DNA is TGTGCCACCAGTGACAGCGGACTAGCGGGAGCCTCCTACGAGCAGTACTTC.

The chain carries TRBV28 and TRBJ1-2; D gene unclear. The germline V gene has CDR1 MDHEN and CDR2 SYDVKM. The CDR3 sequence is 11 residues long. Trimming removed 5 bases at V and 4 bases at J, with 5 bases between. For the CDR3, the DNA is TGTGCCAGCAGTACTAGCTATGGCTACACCTTC. Amino acids: CASSTSYGYTF.